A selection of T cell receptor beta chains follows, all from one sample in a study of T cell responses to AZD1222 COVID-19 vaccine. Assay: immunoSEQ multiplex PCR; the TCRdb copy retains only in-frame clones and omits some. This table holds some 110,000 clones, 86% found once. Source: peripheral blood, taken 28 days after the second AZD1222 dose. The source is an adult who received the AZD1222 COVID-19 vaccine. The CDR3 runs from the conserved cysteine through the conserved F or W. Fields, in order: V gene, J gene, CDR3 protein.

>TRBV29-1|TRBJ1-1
CSVRSGTASNTEAFF
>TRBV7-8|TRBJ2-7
CASSLDEWLGKVEQYF
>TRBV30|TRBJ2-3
CAWSAGLADTQYF
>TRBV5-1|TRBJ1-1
CASSSGLNTEAFF
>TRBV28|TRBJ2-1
CASSPLSSGRDNEQFF
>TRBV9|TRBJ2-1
CASSVAVGNGEQFF
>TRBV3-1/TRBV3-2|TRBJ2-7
CASSPRIAGDPYEQYF
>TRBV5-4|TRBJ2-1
CASSPATRTGKTNEQFF
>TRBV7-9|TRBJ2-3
CASSSARGDTQYF
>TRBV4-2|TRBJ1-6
CASSQDLGGVGSPLHF
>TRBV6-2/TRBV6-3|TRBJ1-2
CASSWEGYGYTF
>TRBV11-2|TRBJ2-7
CASSSRGTDLYEQYF
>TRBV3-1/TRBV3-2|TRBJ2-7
CASSQEGTGNEQYF
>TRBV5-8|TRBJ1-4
CASSFEATGRSEKLFF
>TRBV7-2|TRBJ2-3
CASSFKGDDTQYF
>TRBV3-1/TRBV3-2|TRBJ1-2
CASSQGGRESYTF
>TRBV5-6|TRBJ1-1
CASSLPGRNTEAFF
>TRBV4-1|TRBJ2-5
CASSHGQTQYF
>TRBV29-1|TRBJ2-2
CSVRQGLSGELFF
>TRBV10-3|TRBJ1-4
CAISDMGATNEKLFF